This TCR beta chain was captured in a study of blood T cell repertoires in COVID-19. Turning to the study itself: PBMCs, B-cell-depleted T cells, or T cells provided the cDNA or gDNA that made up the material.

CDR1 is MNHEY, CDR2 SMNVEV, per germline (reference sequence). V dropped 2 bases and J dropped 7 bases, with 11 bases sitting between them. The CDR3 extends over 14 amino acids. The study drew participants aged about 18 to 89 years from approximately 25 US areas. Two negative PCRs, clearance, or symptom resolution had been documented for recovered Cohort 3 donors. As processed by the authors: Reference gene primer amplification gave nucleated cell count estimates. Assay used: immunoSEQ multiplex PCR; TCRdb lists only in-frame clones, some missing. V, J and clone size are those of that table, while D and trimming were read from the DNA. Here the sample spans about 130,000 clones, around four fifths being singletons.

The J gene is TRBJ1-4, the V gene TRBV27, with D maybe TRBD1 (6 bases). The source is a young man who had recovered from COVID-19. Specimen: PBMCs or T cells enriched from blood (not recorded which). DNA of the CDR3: TGTGCCAGCAGTTTACTTCCAGGGGCTGAAAAACTGTTTTTT. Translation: CASSLLPGAEKLFF.